The 8 T cell receptor beta chains presented below share a single source sample, sequenced in a study of T cell responses to AZD1222 COVID-19 vaccine. Generated by immunoSEQ multiplex PCR, the TCRdb table keeps only in-frame clones and is missing some. The sample carries more than 100,000 clones, under 90% recorded once. This specimen consisted of peripheral blood, obtained on day 0 of AZD1222 vaccination. Every receptor here comes from an adult in good health.

V and J are TRBV15 and TRBJ1-3; unclear D gene. Germline lookup yields CDR1 LNHNV and CDR2 YYDKDF (reference sequence). The CDR3 is 16 residues long. V dropped 0 bases and J dropped 1 base, with 10 bases sitting between them. The CDR3 DNA reads TGTGCCACCAGCAGAGAAACTTATAGGTCTGGAAACACCATATATTTT. Its protein is CATSRETYRSGNTIYF.

The chain carries TRBV7-9 and TRBJ1-6; 11 positions match TRBD1. Germline V gene lookup returns CDR1 SEHNR and CDR2 FQNEAQ (reference sequence). The ends lost 5 bases at V and 10 bases at J; junction bases unmatched: 1. The CDR3 is 13 residues long. CDR3 sequence reads: CASSRDRGSPLHF. CDR3 nucleotides: TGTGCCAGCAGCCGGGACAGGGGGTCACCCCTCCACTTT.

A single count supports this clone. The chain uses TRBV19 and TRBJ2-1; TRBD2 might be the D (7 bases). The length of the CDR3 is 12 residues. V was trimmed by 10 bases and J by 10 bases, leaving 17 bases between them. Germline CDR1 reads LNHDA; CDR2 reads SQIVND (reference sequence). DNA of the CDR3: TGTGCCACCTCAACGGGGGGCCGAGAGCAGTTCTTC. It codes for CATSTGGREQFF.

This clone has a single count. The gene calls are TRBV5-1 and TRBJ1-2, with D hard to call. V shed 0 bases and J shed 1 base, with 13 bases lying between them. This CDR3 spans 16 amino acids. Germline V gives CDR1 SGHRS, CDR2 YFSETQ. CDR3 in DNA: TGCGCCAGCAGCTTGGGATGGGGAGAGGATAACTATGGCTACACCTTC. It yields the protein CASSLGWGEDNYGYTF.

This clone appeared a single time. This chain's CDR3 is CASSMGRINEKLFF. In nucleotides, the CDR3 is TGTGCCAGTAGTATGGGGCGGATCAATGAAAAACTGTTTTTT. The chain carries TRBV19 and TRBJ1-4; possible D gene TRBD1, 5 bases. This CDR3 is built from 14 residues. Germline V gene data show CDR1 as LNHDA and CDR2 as SQIVND (reference sequence). The V gene lost 3 bases and the J gene lost 5 bases, with 10 bases spanning the gap.

J is TRBJ2-7 and V is TRBV3-1 (or the pseudogene TRBV3-2); D not certain. The CDR3 consists of 14 residues. From germline, CDR1 is LGHDT and CDR2 YNNKEL (reference sequence). The ends were cut back, 0 bases at V and 3 bases at J, with 9 bases in the middle. The CDR3 spells CASSQDWAGYEQYF. Here the CDR3 DNA reads TGTGCCAGCAGCCAAGATTGGGCTGGCTACGAGCAGTACTTC.

This chain connects TRBV6-6 to TRBJ1-2; TRBD1 matches at 9 bases. The V gene end was trimmed by 5 bases and the J gene end by 2 bases; junction bases not matched to a gene: 3. The CDR3 contains 14 residues. CDR1 is MNHNY and CDR2 is SVGAGI in the germline V gene (reference sequence). The CDR3 protein is CASSPTGGNYGYTF. For the CDR3, the DNA is TGTGCCAGCAGTCCGACAGGGGGGAACTATGGCTACACCTTC.

The J gene is TRBJ2-1, the V gene TRBV10-3, with D unclear. This CDR3 comprises 13 residues. V lost 4 bases and J lost 4, with 8 bases in between. CDR1 is ENHRY, CDR2 SYGVKD, per germline. The CDR3 DNA reads TGTGCCATCAGTGGGGTCCTATACAATGAGCAGTTCTTC. Translated, it gives CAISGVLYNEQFF.